A selection of T cell receptor beta chains follows, all from one sample in a study of blood T cell repertoires in COVID-19. Assay used: immunoSEQ multiplex PCR; TCRdb lists only in-frame clones, some missing. The sample lists about 260,000 clones, approximately 90% occurring once. Specimen: PBMCs or T cells enriched from blood (not recorded which). Receptors originate from a woman under 30 who had recovered from COVID-19. CDR3s include the opening cysteine and the closing phenylalanine or tryptophan. D genes are given only for firm matches. Clone sizes are given selectively: once, few, many, or a class where the clone is expanded.

D	J	V	size	CDR3	DNA
NA	TRBJ1-1	TRBV7-6	NA	CASSRKTDQNTEAFF	TGTGCCAGCAGCCGGAAGACAGACCAGAACACTGAAGCTTTCTTT
TRBD1	TRBJ2-1	TRBV24-1	NA	CATSDPGQDPYNEQFF	TGTGCCACCAGTGATCCGGGACAGGATCCCTACAATGAGCAGTTCTTC
NA	TRBJ2-5	TRBV18	NA	CASSPDNQETQYF	TGTGCCAGCTCACCGGACAATCAAGAGACCCAGTACTTC
TRBD1	TRBJ1-5	TRBV5-6	NA	CASSLGQGASNQPQHF	TGTGCCAGCAGCTTGGGACAGGGGGCGAGCAATCAGCCCCAGCATTTT
TRBD1	TRBJ2-5	TRBV11-2	NA	CASSSLSGTGGVETQYF	TGTGCCAGCAGCTCCCTGAGCGGGACAGGGGGCGTAGAGACCCAGTACTTC
NA	TRBJ2-7	TRBV2	NA	CASRLNLNSKRHF	TGTGCCAGCAGATTGAACTTAAACTCTAAGAGGCACTTC
TRBD1	TRBJ2-7	TRBV9	NA	CASSGRQGAREQYF	TGTGCCAGCAGCGGGCGACAGGGGGCGCGCGAGCAGTACTTC
NA	TRBJ2-3	TRBV14	NA	CASSIFMGPDTQYF	TGTGCCAGCAGCATTTTCATGGGCCCAGATACGCAGTATTTT
TRBD2	TRBJ2-6	TRBV28	NA	CASSLVSSGGSGANVLTF	TGTGCCAGCAGTTTAGTTTCTAGCGGAGGCTCTGGGGCCAACGTCCTGACTTTC
TRBD1	TRBJ1-2	TRBV6-1	NA	CASSGGQGAVDYGYTF	TGTGCCAGCAGTGGGGGCCAGGGGGCGGTTGACTATGGCTACACCTTC
NA	TRBJ2-1	TRBV7-9	once	CASSGRGGNEQFF	TGTGCCAGCAGCGGCCGTGGGGGGAATGAGCAGTTCTTC
NA	TRBJ2-3	TRBV12-2	NA	CASRLMRVRGLADTQYF	TGTGCAAGTCGCTTAATGCGGGTCAGGGGGCTTGCAGATACGCAGTATTTT
NA	TRBJ1-2	TRBV5-1	NA	CASSLNGEGPGYTF	TGCGCCAGCAGCTTGAACGGGGAGGGTCCTGGCTACACCTTC
NA	TRBJ2-5	TRBV10-3	NA	CAISESLAQETQYF	TGTGCCATCAGTGAGTCCTTAGCCCAAGAGACCCAGTACTTC
NA	TRBJ1-2	TRBV6-5	NA	CASKRTGYGYTF	TGTGCCAGCAAACGAACAGGATATGGCTACACCTTC
TRBD1	TRBJ1-2	TRBV27	once	CASRSTGGDYGYTF	TGTGCCAGCAGGTCGACAGGGGGTGACTATGGCTACACCTTC
NA	TRBJ2-5	TRBV27	NA	CASSSLGLEETQYF	TGTGCCAGCAGTTCCTTGGGACTCGAAGAGACCCAGTACTTC
NA	TRBJ1-2	TRBV27	NA	CASSSPGGEGYTF	TGTGCCAGCAGTTCCCCTGGAGGGGAAGGCTACACCTTC
TRBD2	TRBJ2-2	TRBV10-3	once	CAISEAPSGSNTGELFF	TGTGCCATCAGTGAGGCCCCTAGCGGGAGTAACACCGGGGAGCTGTTTTTT
TRBD1	TRBJ2-2	TRBV4-1	NA	CASSPGQGITGELFF	TGCGCCAGCAGCCCGGGACAGGGGATAACCGGGGAGCTGTTTTTT
TRBD1	TRBJ1-1	TRBV9	NA	CASPTGAFISTEAFF	TGTGCCAGCCCAACAGGGGCCTTTATAAGTACTGAAGCTTTCTTT
TRBD1	TRBJ1-6	TRBV6-2/TRBV6-3	NA	CASSSIKTGSNSPLHF	TGTGCCAGCAGTTCCATCAAGACAGGGTCAAATTCACCCCTCCACTTT
TRBD2	TRBJ2-3	TRBV7-9	NA	CASSAVSGGWTDTQYF	TGTGCCAGCAGCGCCGTGAGCGGGGGATGGACAGATACGCAGTATTTT
TRBD1	TRBJ2-7	TRBV6-5	NA	CASSYGQGASYEQYF	TGTGCCAGCAGTTACGGGCAGGGGGCGTCCTACGAGCAGTACTTC
NA	TRBJ1-2	TRBV6-5	NA	CASNGGEHSNYGYTF	TGTGCCAGCAACGGGGGGGAACACTCTAACTATGGCTACACCTTC
TRBD1	TRBJ2-7	TRBV19	once	CASEQEQGAGEQYF	TGTGCCAGTGAGCAAGAACAGGGGGCGGGCGAGCAGTACTTC